These 12 T cell receptor beta chains came from one sample sequenced in a study of Tregs in tolerant kidney transplant recipients. The method was immunoSEQ multiplex PCR; TCRdb's version includes in-frame clones alone and lacks a portion of them. In the table there are 60,000 to 95,000 clones, less than 98% of which are singletons. This sample comprised CD4+ T cells from blood, obtained before the transplant. These receptors originate from a human donor who received a combined kidney and bone marrow transplant.

This chain links TRBV12-5 with TRBJ2-3, with D perhaps matching TRBD1 (5 bases). The CDR3 length is 14 residues. Trimming took 7 bases from V and 6 from J, leaving 17 bases between them. Germline values: CDR1 LGHNT, CDR2 FRNRAP. In DNA, the CDR3 is TGTGCTAGTGTACGTACCAGGGTTTGGGATACGCAGTATTTT. It specifies CASVRTRVWDTQYF. Using reference TRBV12-5 and TRBJ2-3 for the parts outside the CDR3, the full variable domain is DARVTQTPRHKVTEMGQEVTMRCQPILGHNTVFWYRQTMMQGLELLAYFRNRAPLDDSGMPKDRFSAEMPDATLATLKIQPSEPRDSAVYFCASVRTRVWDTQYFGPGTRLTVL.

The gene calls are TRBV6-5 and TRBJ1-1, with D tentatively TRBD1 (6 bases). The germline gives CDR1 MNHEY, CDR2 SVGAGI. V was shortened by 1 base and J by 4 bases, with 13 bases between the two germline ends. The CDR3 is made up of 15 amino acids. The CDR3 DNA is TGTGCCAGCAGTTACTTCAGGGGCGCGGGCACTGAAGCTTTCTTT. Translated, it gives CASSYFRGAGTEAFF.

The chain joins TRBV7-8 to TRBJ1-2; D perhaps matches TRBD1 (6 bases). Per germline, CDR1 SGHVS and CDR2 FQNEAQ. Trimming removed 1 base from V and 5 bases from J, with 14 bases in between. The length of the CDR3 is 15 residues. The CDR3 sequence: CASSLDRGGKYGYTF. As DNA, the CDR3 is TGTGCCAGCAGCTTAGATAGGGGGGGAAAGTATGGCTACACCTTC.

In DNA, the CDR3 is TGTGCCAGCAGGCGAAGAGGTGAAAAACTGTTTTTT. It translates to CASRRRGEKLFF. The V and J genes are TRBV11-2 and TRBJ1-4; no reliable D call. Between the trimmed V and J ends, which lost 6 bases and 7 bases, there was a span of 9 bases. There are 12 residues in the CDR3. Germline V gene sequence: CDR1 SGHAT, CDR2 FQNNGV.

This chain connects TRBV30 to TRBJ2-5; TRBD2 matches 9 bases. The CDR3 is 16 residues long. CDR1 GTSNPN and CDR2 SVGIG come from the germline V gene (reference sequence). With V trimmed by 0 bases and J by 5 bases, 10 bases remained unmatched. The CDR3: CAWSVGLAGNRETQYF. The CDR3 nucleotides are TGTGCCTGGAGTGTAGGGCTAGCGGGGAATCGGGAGACCCAGTACTTC.

The CDR3 reads CASSQDWASGGAGELFF. CDR3 sequence (DNA): TGTGCCAGCAGCCAAGATTGGGCCAGCGGGGGGGCCGGGGAGCTGTTTTTT. The J gene is TRBJ2-2, the V gene TRBV4-2; 10 nucleotides line up with TRBD2. The CDR3 is made up of 17 amino acids. The germline V gene encodes CDR1 LGHNA and CDR2 YNFKEQ. Unmatched junction bases numbered 7, after V lost 0 bases and J lost 6 bases.

V usage is TRBV5-1 and J usage is TRBJ1-5; no clear D. The V gene's germline CDR1 is SGHRS and CDR2 YFSETQ. Trimming pared 2 bases from V and 0 bases from J, leaving 9 bases between. The CDR3 sequence is 15 residues long. CDR3 loop: CASSFSSGSNQPQHF. The CDR3 nucleotides read TGCGCCAGCAGCTTTTCGAGTGGTAGCAATCAGCCCCAGCATTTT.

The J gene is TRBJ2-1, the V gene TRBV9, with D possibly matching TRBD2 (6 bases). Trimming left V 3 bases short and J 7 bases short, with 14 bases between. Germline lookup yields CDR1 SGDLS and CDR2 YYNGEE. The CDR3 is 14 amino acids. The CDR3 is CASSGPGTPNEQFF. CDR3 coding DNA: TGTGCCAGCAGCGGACCCGGGACTCCGAATGAGCAGTTCTTC.

This CDR3 is CASSLVPQRGGSEQYF. The CDR3 nucleotides are TGTGCCAGCAGTTTAGTCCCTCAGAGGGGGGGGTCCGAGCAGTACTTC. V is TRBV27 and J is TRBJ2-7; D is possibly TRBD2 (7 bases). V gave up 2 bases and J gave up 6 bases, with 20 bases separating them. The length of the CDR3 is 16 residues. Germline V gene data show CDR1 as MNHEY and CDR2 as SMNVEV (reference sequence).

The chain couples TRBV5-4 to TRBJ2-3, with a possible D match to TRBD1 (5 bases). The CDR3 runs to 16 residues. The V end was cut by 5 bases, the J end by 3 bases, with 19 bases between. Germline loops: CDR1 SGHNT, CDR2 YYREEE (reference sequence). CDR3 nucleotides: TGTGCCAGCAGTCTTCCTGGGCAGGGTGGAACAGATACGCAGTATTTT. This sequence encodes CASSLPGQGGTDTQYF. Full variable domain (rest looked up from reference TRBV5-4 and TRBJ2-3): ETGVTQSPTHLIKTRGQQVTLRCSSQSGHNTVSWYQQALGQGPQFIFQYYREEENGRGNFPPRFSGLQFPNYSSELNVNALELDDSALYLCASSLPGQGGTDTQYFGPGTRLTVL.

The chain couples TRBV9 to TRBJ2-3, with D perhaps matching TRBD2 (7 bases). This CDR3 spans 14 amino acids. The V and J ends lost 2 bases and 4 bases respectively, with 11 bases between them. In germline, CDR1 is SGDLS, CDR2 YYNGEE. CDR3 in amino acids: CASSVGGAADTQYF. The CDR3 nucleotides are TGTGCCAGCAGCGTGGGGGGGGCCGCAGATACGCAGTATTTT.

This chain links TRBV5-1 with TRBJ1-6; D is ambiguous. V lost 6 bases, J lost 0 bases, and 10 bases lay in between. The germline CDR1 and CDR2 sequences are SGHRS and YFSETQ. The CDR3 loop spans 15 amino acids. This chain's CDR3 is CASTYSSSYNSPLHF. In nucleotides, the CDR3 is TGCGCCAGCACCTACAGTAGCTCCTATAATTCACCCCTCCACTTT.